A single T cell receptor (beta chain) is shown here with its context. Looked up from germline, CDR1 is GTSNPN and CDR2 is SVGIG (reference sequence). There are 13 residues in the CDR3. With 5 bases removed from V and 0 bases from J, the gap between germline ends came to 10 bases. This table comes from immunoSEQ multiplex PCR, and its TCRdb copy is limited to in-frame clones, with some not included. The table records 300,000 to 350,000 clones, approximately 92% of them present only once. This record comes from a study of blood T cell repertoires in COVID-19. The TCR sequence derives from a woman aged 25 to 45 with COVID-19, enrolled during active disease. The rearrangement joins TRBV30 to TRBJ1-1, with D tentatively TRBD1 (5 bases). The sample was peripheral blood. CDR3 sequence (DNA): TGTGCCTGGTGGGGACTCATGAACACTGAAGCTTTCTTT. Its translation: CAWWGLMNTEAFF.